The clone carrying this T cell receptor beta chain has more than one count but fewer than ten. The sample holds other DNA sequences that translate to the same CDR3. Method: immunoSEQ multiplex PCR; TCRdb's copy keeps in-frame clones and lacks some. The profile shows 1 million to 1.3 million clones, around 82% of them singletons. The CDR3 loop spans 13 amino acids. CDR1 and CDR2 (germline): MDHEN, SYDVKM. V lost 5 bases, J lost 2 bases, and 7 bases lay in between. This entry is derived from a study of shared clonotypes between healthy human individuals. This sequence joins TRBV28 and TRBJ1-3; D is uncertain. The specimen sequenced was memory CD4+ T cells from PBMCs. Indicated subset: CD45RA-negative fraction. The TCR comes from a man between 18 and 35 years old in good health. Some clones in this sample may be carry-over from other donors' samples. CDR3 sequence reads: CASSLEAGNTIYF. In DNA, the CDR3 is TGTGCCAGCAGTCTAGAGGCTGGAAACACCATATATTTT.